This TCR beta chain was sequenced for a study of T cell repertoires in cytomegalovirus infection. In TCRdb, the reads were re-called with MiXCR into one record per CDR3 protein. The profile covers some 150,000 distinct CDR3 sequences, with roughly a quarter appearing a single time and 11% taken by the ten largest. The V gene lost 0 bases and the J gene lost 5 bases, with 14 bases spanning the gap. The CDR3 contains 15 residues. Germline V gene data show CDR1 as SGHNT and CDR2 as YYREEE (reference sequence). The sequenced sample was PBMCs. This sequence joins TRBV5-4 and TRBJ1-1; the D gene is possibly TRBD1 (5 bases). This TCR was recovered from a human donor in good health (CMV status not recorded). Some clones in this sample may be carry-over from other donors' samples. As DNA, the CDR3 is TGTGCCAGCAGCTTGGATAGGGGAGGAGGGACTGAAGCTTTCTTT. Residues: CASSLDRGGGTEAFF. The variable domain in full, with the rest retrieved from reference TRBV5-4 and TRBJ1-1, is ETGVTQSPTHLIKTRGQQVTLRCSSQSGHNTVSWYQQALGQGPQFIFQYYREEENGRGNFPPRFSGLQFPNYSSELNVNALELDDSALYLCASSLDRGGGTEAFFGQGTRLTVV.